This passage covers 20 T cell receptor beta chains from one sample sequenced in a study of PD-1 blockade in classical Hodgkin lymphoma. Relapses following autologous stem cell transplantation were seen in all patients, with brentuximab vedotin exposure varying. Sequencing used immunoSEQ multiplex PCR; TCRdb keeps in-frame clones, though not all of them. The sample shows about 86,000 clones, 89% of them seen only once. Sequenced material: peripheral blood mononuclear cells (PBMCs), taken before the second cycle of nivolumab. These receptors were obtained from a human donor with classical Hodgkin lymphoma.

The chain uses TRBV6-5 and TRBJ2-5; D not certain. Deletions cut 5 bases from V and 9 bases from J, with 10 bases between. CDR3 size: 11 residues. The V gene's germline CDR1 is MNHEY and CDR2 SVGAGI. CDR3 sequence (DNA): TGTGCCAGCAGTCACGGAGCAGCCCAGTACTTC. It is translated as CASSHGAAQYF.

The chain links TRBV9 to TRBJ2-7; a weak D match, TRBD2 (6 bases). The CDR3 length is 12 residues. Trimming pared 3 bases from V and 7 bases from J, leaving 11 bases between. Germline lookup yields CDR1 SGDLS and CDR2 YYNGEE. Here the CDR3 reads CASSGRRGEQYF. DNA for the CDR3: TGTGCCAGCAGCGGCCGTCGGGGGGAGCAGTACTTC.

The genes are TRBV7-9 and TRBJ1-3; no firm D call. CDR3 length: 12 residues. Germline assignment: CDR1 SEHNR and CDR2 FQNEAQ (reference sequence). V lost 4 bases and J 3 bases, leaving 4 bases between the germline ends. The DNA for the CDR3 is TGTGCCAGCAGCTGGGTTGGAAACACCATATATTTT. Translating gives CASSWVGNTIYF.

The chain links TRBV28 to TRBJ2-2, with D perhaps TRBD1 (5 bases). The ends were cut back, 6 bases at V and 2 bases at J, with 10 bases in the middle. CDR1 and CDR2 from the germline V gene are MDHEN and SYDVKM. The CDR3 is 14 amino acids. The CDR3 spells CASRRQSNTGELFF. The DNA for the CDR3 is TGTGCCAGCAGGAGACAGAGTAACACCGGGGAGCTGTTTTTT.

Only one count was recorded for this clone. The same CDR3 is also encoded by other DNA sequences in this sample. The chain carries TRBV27 and TRBJ2-3, with 12 bases matching TRBD2. V was pared by 2 bases and J by 4 bases, with 4 bases of the junction left unmatched. CDR3 length equals 16 residues. Germline CDR1 and CDR2: MNHEY and SMNVEV (reference sequence). CDR3 bases: TGTGCCAGCAGTTTAGGGCTAGCGGGGGGGGCAGATACGCAGTATTTT. It codes for CASSLGLAGGADTQYF.

V gene TRBV21-1 combines with J gene TRBJ2-7; TRBD2 reflects the table's D call only, with no check against the DNA. TRBV21-1 is a listed pseudogene. The CDR3 is 16 residues long. The CDR3 nucleotides read TGTGCCACTTCGATACCCGGGACTAAAGTTTCCTACGAGCAGTACTTC. This encodes CATSIPGTKVSYEQYF.

The chain recombines TRBV15 with TRBJ2-1; 8 bases agree with TRBD1. After removal of 3 bases from V and 6 bases from J, the junction contained 7 bases not matched to a gene. CDR1 is LNHNV and CDR2 is YYDKDF in the germline V gene (reference sequence). The CDR3 is 15 residues long. In DNA, the CDR3 is TGTGCCACCAGCAGCGGGACAGGAGGACTCAATGAGCAGTTCTTC. It translates to CATSSGTGGLNEQFF.

The rearrangement joins TRBV28 to TRBJ2-5, with no clear D. V lost 5 bases and J lost 0, with 13 bases in between. Germline-derived CDR1 and CDR2 are MDHEN and SYDVKM. The CDR3 sequence is 15 residues long. The chain's CDR3 is CASSDDGSDQETQYF. The CDR3, as DNA: TGTGCCAGCAGTGATGACGGCAGCGACCAAGAGACCCAGTACTTC.

This clone was observed a few times. The chain uses TRBV6-6 and TRBJ2-1, with D hard to call. Germline V gene data show CDR1 as MNHNY and CDR2 as SVGAGI (reference sequence). CDR3 size: 12 residues. The V and J ends lost 8 bases and 4 bases respectively, with 9 bases between them. CDR3 sequence reads: CASASRYNEQFF. The CDR3 bases are TGTGCCAGCGCTTCAAGGTACAATGAGCAGTTCTTC.

The rearrangement uses TRBV7-2 and TRBJ2-5; 9 bases match TRBD2. Germline V gene lookup returns CDR1 SGHTA and CDR2 FQGNSA. The J segment lost 5 bases and the V segment lost 5 bases, leaving 6 bases of the junction unmatched. This CDR3 spans 14 amino acids. The CDR3 DNA follows: TGTGCCAGCAGCCAGACTAGCGGAGGGGAGACCCAGTACTTC. As protein: CASSQTSGGETQYF.

The chain couples TRBV25-1 to TRBJ2-2; a possible D gene is TRBD1 (6 bases). Trimming pared 9 bases from V and 6 bases from J, leaving 17 bases between. The CDR3 contains 14 residues. CDR1 MGHDK and CDR2 SYGVNS come from the germline V gene. Here the CDR3 DNA reads TGTGCCAGTAATTCCTACAGGGTAGCCGGGGAGCTGTTTTTT. Protein: CASNSYRVAGELFF.

The gene calls are TRBV19 and TRBJ1-1, with D possibly being TRBD1 (5 bases). Between the trimmed V and J ends, which lost 6 bases and 4 bases, there was a span of 21 bases. Germline assignment: CDR1 LNHDA and CDR2 SQIVND (reference sequence). The CDR3 extends over 16 amino acids. The CDR3 coding sequence is TGTGCCAGTAGCTCGAGAAGGGGTAGGATTAGCACTGAAGCTTTCTTT. Translation gives CASSSRRGRISTEAFF.

V is TRBV14 and J is TRBJ2-7; D is perhaps TRBD2 (5 bases). This CDR3 contains 13 residues. CDR1 is SGHDN and CDR2 is FVKESK in the germline V gene. The V end lost 4 bases, the J end lost 9 bases, and 16 bases lay between the germline ends. This CDR3 is CASSLAESGGQYF. CDR3 sequence (DNA): TGTGCCAGCAGCCTCGCGGAGAGCGGTGGGCAGTACTTC.

The CDR3 sequence: CASSQEGRVPYEQYF. CDR3 nucleotides: TGCGCCAGCAGCCAAGAGGGACGGGTTCCCTACGAGCAGTACTTC. The rearrangement uses TRBV4-1 and TRBJ2-7; TRBD1 or TRBD2 may be the D gene (5 bases each). The V end lost 0 bases, the J end lost 2 bases, and 11 bases lay between the germline ends. The V gene's germline CDR1 is MGHRA and CDR2 YSYEKL. The CDR3 sequence is 15 residues long.

J is TRBJ1-1 and V is TRBV20-1; D might be TRBD1 (5 bases). This CDR3 is built from 11 residues. V was cut by 6 bases and J by 7 bases, with 12 bases left in between. Germline CDR1 DFQATT, CDR2 SNEGSKA (reference sequence). CDR3 sequence reads: CSARFDSEAFF. In DNA, the CDR3 is TGCAGTGCCAGATTTGACAGTGAAGCTTTCTTT.

The genes are TRBV28 and TRBJ1-5; D remains unclear. The CDR3 has 14 amino acids. Germline V gives CDR1 MDHEN, CDR2 SYDVKM. With 6 bases removed from V and 5 bases from J, the gap between germline ends came to 14 bases. CDR3 loop: CASRGMGVDQPQHF. CDR3 in DNA: TGTGCCAGCAGAGGGATGGGAGTTGATCAGCCCCAGCATTTT. Complete variable domain (other parts from reference TRBV28 and TRBJ1-5): DVKVTQSSRYLVKRTGEKVFLECVQDMDHENMFWYRQDPGLGLRLIYFSYDVKMKEKGDIPEGYSVSREKKERFSLILESASTNQTSMYLCASRGMGVDQPQHFGDGTRLSIL.

This clone was counted only a few times. The chain has TRBV6-5 and TRBJ2-5, with unresolved D. Germline V gene sequence: CDR1 MNHEY, CDR2 SVGAGI. Trimming shortened V by 2 bases and J by 5 bases, and 18 bases separated the two germline ends. The CDR3 is made up of 16 amino acids. As DNA, the CDR3 is TGTGCCAGCAGTTACGACCGGGCGTCCTACGGGGAGACCCAGTACTTC. This codes for CASSYDRASYGETQYF.

This chain joins TRBV6-6 and TRBJ2-1, with D perhaps matching TRBD1 (6 bases). The CDR3 length is 13 residues. With 5 bases removed from V and 6 bases from J, the gap between germline ends came to 11 bases. Germline V CDR1 and CDR2: MNHNY, SVGAGI (reference sequence). The DNA for the CDR3 is TGTGCCAGCAGTCGAGGACAGAGCAATGAGCAGTTCTTC. It codes for CASSRGQSNEQFF.

The J gene is TRBJ2-7, the V gene TRBV9, with D unresolved. This CDR3 is built from 14 residues. The germline gives CDR1 SGDLS, CDR2 YYNGEE. V was shortened by 0 bases and J by 1 base, with 8 bases between the two germline ends. The CDR3 sequence: CASSVAPTSYEQYF. The CDR3 coding sequence is TGTGCCAGCAGCGTAGCTCCTACTTCCTACGAGCAGTACTTC.

This chain uses TRBV11-2 with TRBJ2-3; D not certain. CDR1 SGHAT and CDR2 FQNNGV come from the germline V gene. The CDR3 consists of 14 residues. Trimming took 3 bases from V and 2 from J, leaving 9 bases between them. CDR3 amino acids: CASSLQDFTDTQYF. CDR3 bases: TGTGCCAGCAGCTTGCAAGATTTCACAGATACGCAGTATTTT.